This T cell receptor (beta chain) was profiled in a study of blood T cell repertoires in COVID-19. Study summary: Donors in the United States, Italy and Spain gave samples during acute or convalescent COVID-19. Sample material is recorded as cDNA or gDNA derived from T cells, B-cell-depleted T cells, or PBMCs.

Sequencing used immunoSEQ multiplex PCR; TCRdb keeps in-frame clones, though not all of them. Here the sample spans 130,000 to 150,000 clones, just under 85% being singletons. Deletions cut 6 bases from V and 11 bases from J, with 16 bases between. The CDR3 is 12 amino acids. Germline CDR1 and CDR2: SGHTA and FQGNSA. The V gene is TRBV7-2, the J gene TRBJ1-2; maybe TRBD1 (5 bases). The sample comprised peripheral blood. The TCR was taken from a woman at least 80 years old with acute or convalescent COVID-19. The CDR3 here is CASRSGTGGYTF. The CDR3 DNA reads TGTGCCAGCAGATCAGGGACCGGGGGATACACCTTC.